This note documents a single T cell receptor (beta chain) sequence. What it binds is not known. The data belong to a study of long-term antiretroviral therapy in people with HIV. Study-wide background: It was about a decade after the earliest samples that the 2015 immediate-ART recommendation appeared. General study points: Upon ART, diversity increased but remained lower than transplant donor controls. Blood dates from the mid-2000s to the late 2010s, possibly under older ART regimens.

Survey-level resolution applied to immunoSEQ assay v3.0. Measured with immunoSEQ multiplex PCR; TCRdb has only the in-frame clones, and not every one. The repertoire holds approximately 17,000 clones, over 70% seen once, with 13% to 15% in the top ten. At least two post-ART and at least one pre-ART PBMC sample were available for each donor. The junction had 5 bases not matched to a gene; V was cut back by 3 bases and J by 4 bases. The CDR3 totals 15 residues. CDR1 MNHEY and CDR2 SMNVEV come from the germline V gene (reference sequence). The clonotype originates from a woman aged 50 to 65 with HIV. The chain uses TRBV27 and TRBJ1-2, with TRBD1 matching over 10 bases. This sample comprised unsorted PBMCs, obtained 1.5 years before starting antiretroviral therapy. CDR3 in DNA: TGTGCCAGCAGTTTGACAGGGGGCAAAAGCTATGGCTACACCTTC. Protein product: CASSLTGGKSYGYTF.